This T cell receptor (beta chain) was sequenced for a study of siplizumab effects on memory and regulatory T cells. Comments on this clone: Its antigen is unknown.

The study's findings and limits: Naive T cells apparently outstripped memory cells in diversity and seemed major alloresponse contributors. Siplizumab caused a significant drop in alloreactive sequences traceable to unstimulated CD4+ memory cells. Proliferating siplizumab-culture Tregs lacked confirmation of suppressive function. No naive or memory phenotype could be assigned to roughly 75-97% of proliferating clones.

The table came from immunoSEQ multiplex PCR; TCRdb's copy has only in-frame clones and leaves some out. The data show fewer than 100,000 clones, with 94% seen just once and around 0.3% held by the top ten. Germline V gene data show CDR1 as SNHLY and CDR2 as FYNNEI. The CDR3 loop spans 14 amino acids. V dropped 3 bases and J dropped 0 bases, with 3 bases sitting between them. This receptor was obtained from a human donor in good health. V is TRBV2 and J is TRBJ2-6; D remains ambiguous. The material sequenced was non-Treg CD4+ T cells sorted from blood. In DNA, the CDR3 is TGTGCCAGCAGTGACTACTCTGGGGCCAACGTCCTGACTTTC. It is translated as CASSDYSGANVLTF.